This paragraph covers one TCR beta chain sequence. Antigen specificity is unknown. This entry comes from a study of T cell responses to AZD1222 COVID-19 vaccine. Study observations and caveats: Clonal diversity may have been underestimated, and the donors were mostly white British, with more females than males. Repertoire sampling was restricted to post-peak T cell response timepoints. Variant regions that are unmutated are reportedly the target of nearly half of spike-specific TCRs.

Clones were read by immunoSEQ multiplex PCR, and TCRdb kept only the in-frame ones, dropping some. The sample shows 100,000 to 120,000 clones, 70% to 90% of them seen only once. The germline gives CDR1 MNHEY, CDR2 SMNVEV (reference sequence). V dropped 2 bases and J dropped 6; count of bases not matched to a gene: 9. The CDR3 is made up of 16 amino acids. The input for sequencing was peripheral blood, taken 28 days after the second AZD1222 dose. The TCR originated in an adult who received the AZD1222 COVID-19 vaccine. The genes are TRBV27 and TRBJ1-1; 10 nucleotides match TRBD1. CDR3 nucleotide sequence: TGTGCCAGCAGTTTAGGAGGGACAGGGGAAGCGTCTGAAGCTTTCTTT. Protein: CASSLGGTGEASEAFF.